The 31 T cell receptor beta chains below were found in one sample sequenced in a study of shared clonotypes between healthy human individuals. TCRdb keeps only in-frame clones here, not all; method: immunoSEQ multiplex PCR. The repertoire holds 950,000 to 1,100,000 clones, with about 75% as singletons. Sample: memory CD4+ T cells sorted from blood. Noted subset: CD45RA-negative fraction. Source of these receptors: a man between 18 and 29 years old in good health.

DNA of the CDR3: TGTGCCAGTAGTATGTGGGACAGCACCTACGAGCAGTACTTC. This sequence encodes CASSMWDSTYEQYF. This chain joins TRBV19 and TRBJ2-7; 7 nucleotides line up with TRBD1. The CDR3 is 14 residues long. V gave up 3 bases and J gave up 2 bases; unmatched junction bases: 4. Germline V lookup: CDR1 LNHDA, CDR2 SQIVND (reference sequence). Filled out from reference TRBV19 and TRBJ2-7, the complete variable domain reads DGGITQSPKYLFRKEGQNVTLSCEQNLNHDAMYWYRQDPGQGLRLIYYSQIVNDFQKGDIAEGYSVSREKKESFPLTVTSAQKNPTAFYLCASSMWDSTYEQYFGPGTRLTVT.

The CDR3 sequence: CASSLGDNLYEQYF. CDR3 bases: TGCGCCAGCAGCTTGGGGGACAATTTGTACGAGCAGTACTTC. The J gene is TRBJ2-7, the V gene TRBV5-1, with D perhaps matching TRBD1 (6 bases). V lost 0 bases to trimming and J lost 4 bases, with 11 bases between them. The germline CDR1 and CDR2 sequences are SGHRS and YFSETQ. The CDR3 loop spans 14 amino acids.

The chain employs TRBV27 and TRBJ1-5; D may be TRBD1 (5 bases). Germline loops: CDR1 MNHEY, CDR2 SMNVEV (reference sequence). The CDR3 is made up of 19 amino acids. Trimming left V 5 bases short and J 0 bases short, with 23 bases between. The CDR3 coding sequence is TGTGCCAGCAGTCGACCCCCCCCGGGGGGGATTTATAGCAATCAGCCCCAGCATTTT. Residues: CASSRPPPGGIYSNQPQHF.

The genes are TRBV6-1 and TRBJ1-1; perhaps TRBD1 as D (5 bases). The CDR3 is made up of 15 amino acids. Between the trimmed V and J ends, which lost 4 bases and 0 bases, there was a span of 12 bases. Germline V lookup: CDR1 MNHNS, CDR2 SASEGT. CDR3 sequence reads: CASSGIGGVNTEAFF. For the CDR3, the DNA is TGTGCCAGCAGTGGGATTGGGGGGGTGAACACTGAAGCTTTCTTT.

The chain joins TRBV5-1 to TRBJ2-1; D unresolved. This CDR3 has 15 amino acids. Germline V lookup: CDR1 SGHRS, CDR2 YFSETQ. Deletions cut 4 bases from V and 5 bases from J, with 16 bases between. CDR3 bases: TGCGCCAGCAGCCCCTCTTGGGCAGGCAACAATGAGCAGTTCTTC. It yields the protein CASSPSWAGNNEQFF. Together with reference TRBV5-1 and TRBJ2-1, the CDR3 gives the full variable domain: KAGVTQTPRYLIKTRGQQVTLSCSPISGHRSVSWYQQTPGQGLQFLFEYFSETQRNKGNFPGRFSGRQFSNSRSEMNVSTLELGDSALYLCASSPSWAGNNEQFFGPGTRLTVL.

The CDR3 region has the DNA TGTGCCAGCAGCAAGACAGGTTCCTACGAGCAGTACTTC. It translates to CASSKTGSYEQYF. The rearrangement joins TRBV7-2 to TRBJ2-7; the D gene is possibly TRBD1 (6 bases). The germline gives CDR1 SGHTA, CDR2 FQGNSA. Between the trimmed V and J ends, which lost 5 bases and 1 base, there was a span of 9 bases. The CDR3 contains 13 residues.

The rearrangement uses TRBV6-1 and TRBJ2-5; D gene unclear. V lost 2 bases to trimming and J lost 4 bases, with 17 bases between them. Germline assignment: CDR1 MNHNS and CDR2 SASEGT. This CDR3 is built from 16 residues. As DNA, the CDR3 is TGTGCCAGCAGTGAAATCCCTTCGACGGCTCGAGAGACCCAGTACTTC. It specifies CASSEIPSTARETQYF.

The chain carries TRBV5-4 and TRBJ1-1; D not resolved. The CDR3 spans 14 residues. Trimming took off 2 bases at V and 6 bases at J, with 14 bases between the two ends. Germline V gene data show CDR1 as SGHNT and CDR2 as YYREEE (reference sequence). CDR3 bases: TGTGCCAGCAGCTTACCAGACACGAGGGCTGAAGCTTTCTTT. Translation: CASSLPDTRAEAFF.

The chain couples TRBV20-1 to TRBJ2-3; D not certain. The CDR3 sequence is 11 residues long. Germline-derived CDR1 and CDR2 are DFQATT and SNEGSKA (reference sequence). The CDR3 region is CRVPRADTQYF. CDR3 DNA sequence: TGCAGGGTCCCCCGGGCAGATACGCAGTATTTT.

In regard to this clone: This may be a read error: a much more frequent sequence differs by one nucleotide. V is TRBV7-2 and J is TRBJ1-1; D may be TRBD1 (5 bases). The CDR3 has 14 amino acids. V lost 2 bases and J lost 0, with 7 bases in between. Germline assignment: CDR1 SGHTA and CDR2 FQGNSA. The CDR3 DNA is TGTGCCAGCAGCTTACAGGGCGTGAACACTGAAGCTTTCTTT. Its protein is CASSLQGVNTEAFF.

This clone occurred a few times. V gene TRBV6-5 combines with J gene TRBJ2-7; the D gene could be TRBD1 or TRBD2 (5 bases each). Germline V CDR1 and CDR2: MNHEY, SVGAGI. V lost 8 bases, J lost 9 bases, and 17 bases lay in between. The CDR3 spans 12 residues. This chain's CDR3 is CASSTTAEGQYF. The CDR3 DNA follows: TGTGCCAGCTCTACGACAGCCGAGGGGCAGTACTTC.

This clone was observed a few times. The chain joins TRBV15 to TRBJ2-7; 11 bases agree with TRBD2. The V and J ends lost 5 bases and 5 bases, in that order; junction bases with no gene match: 8. Germline values: CDR1 LNHNV, CDR2 YYDKDF (reference sequence). The CDR3 totals 15 residues. In DNA, the CDR3 is TGTGCCACCAGCCTTTCCCCACTAGCGGGAGACGAGCAGTACTTC. It yields the protein CATSLSPLAGDEQYF.

The rearrangement links TRBV5-1 to TRBJ2-1; D is unclear. Germline-derived CDR1 and CDR2 are SGHRS and YFSETQ. The CDR3 spans 13 residues. Deletions cut 0 bases from V and 9 bases from J, with 10 bases between. In DNA form, the CDR3 reads TGCGCCAGCAGCTTGGCCCAGGAGAGTGAGCAGTTCTTC. This translates into CASSLAQESEQFF.

The V and J genes are TRBV5-1 and TRBJ2-2; 12 bases align to TRBD1. The CDR3 is made up of 15 amino acids. The V segment lost 4 bases and the J segment 4 bases; nucleotides outside the gene matches: 2. The germline V gene encodes CDR1 SGHRS and CDR2 YFSETQ. CDR3 sequence (DNA): TGCGCCAGCAGCGCGGGACAGGGGGCCACCGGGGAGCTGTTTTTT. Translating it yields CASSAGQGATGELFF.

The J gene is TRBJ2-7, the V gene TRBV2, with D perhaps TRBD1 (7 bases). Germline V gives CDR1 SNHLY, CDR2 FYNNEI. V was clipped by 7 bases and J by 4 bases, with 17 bases between them. The CDR3 runs 14 residues. The chain's CDR3 is CASNLEQGTYEQYF. The CDR3 DNA is TGTGCCAGCAATTTAGAACAGGGGACTTACGAGCAGTACTTC.

In DNA, the CDR3 is TGCGCCAGCAGCCAAGTCAGACGGGACAGGGTTCTCACAGATACGCAGTATTTT. Translated: CASSQVRRDRVLTDTQYF. This chain uses TRBV4-3 with TRBJ2-3, with 9 positions matching TRBD1. The CDR3 length is 18 residues. V lost 1 base, J lost 2 bases, and 10 bases stayed unmatched. In germline, CDR1 is LGHNA, CDR2 YSLEER.

The rearrangement uses TRBV10-2 and TRBJ2-7; the D gene is possibly TRBD2 (5 bases). V gave up 5 bases and J gave up 6 bases, with 8 bases separating them. Germline assignment: CDR1 WSHSY and CDR2 SAAADI. This CDR3 is built from 11 residues. CDR3 sequence reads: CASSLGLEQYF. CDR3 DNA sequence: TGCGCCAGCAGTCTCGGACTCGAGCAGTACTTC.

The DNA of the CDR3 is TGTGCCAGCAGTCGAAATTTAGGACAGGGTATGTTGTATTTT. Amino acids: CASSRNLGQGMLYF. J is TRBJ2-3 and V is TRBV2; 8 bases fit TRBD1. The CDR3 is 14 amino acids. Germline V gene lookup returns CDR1 SNHLY and CDR2 FYNNEI. After removal of 5 bases from V and 14 bases from J, the junction contained 15 bases not matched to a gene. The whole variable domain, remainder taken from reference TRBV2 and TRBJ2-3, is EPEVTQTPSHQVTQMGQEVILRCVPISNHLYFYWYRQILGQKVEFLVSFYNNEISEKSEIFDDQFSVERPDGSNFTLKIRSTKLEDSAMYFCASSRNLGQGMLYFGPGTRLTVL.

The chain combines TRBV10-3 with TRBJ1-2; D remains unclear. The germline CDR1 and CDR2 sequences are ENHRY and SYGVKD. V was clipped by 2 bases and J by 3 bases, with 10 bases between them. The CDR3 consists of 14 residues. The CDR3 region is CAISERGTDYGYTF. DNA of the CDR3: TGTGCCATCAGTGAGCGGGGAACGGACTATGGCTACACCTTC.

The chain couples TRBV5-4 to TRBJ2-7; a weak D match, TRBD1 (7 bases). Trimming took off 5 bases at V and 4 bases at J, with 13 bases between the two ends. The CDR3 is 13 amino acids. Per the germline V gene, CDR1 is SGHNT and CDR2 is YYREEE (reference sequence). In DNA, the CDR3 is TGTGCCAGCAGTCGCGGGACAGCTTACGAGCAGTACTTC. It is translated as CASSRGTAYEQYF.

A single count supports this clone. The V gene is TRBV2, the J gene TRBJ2-2, with no clear D. The CDR3 contains 13 residues. Germline V lookup: CDR1 SNHLY, CDR2 FYNNEI. The ends were cut back, 6 bases at V and 9 bases at J, with 14 bases in the middle. The CDR3 reads CASRRTTSRELFF. The CDR3 bases are TGTGCCAGCAGACGAACGACCAGCCGGGAGCTGTTTTTT. Supplemented by reference TRBV2 and TRBJ2-2, the full variable domain reads EPEVTQTPSHQVTQMGQEVILRCVPISNHLYFYWYRQILGQKVEFLVSFYNNEISEKSEIFDDQFSVERPDGSNFTLKIRSTKLEDSAMYFCASRRTTSRELFFGEGSRLTVL.

V and J are TRBV28 and TRBJ1-4; D perhaps matches TRBD1 (6 bases). Germline V gene sequence: CDR1 MDHEN, CDR2 SYDVKM. CDR3 size: 13 residues. The germline V and J ends were trimmed by 7 bases and 3 bases, with 9 bases remaining between them. The CDR3 loop reads CASMGAANEKLFF. For the CDR3, the DNA is TGTGCCAGCATGGGGGCGGCTAATGAAAAACTGTTTTTT.

The chain combines TRBV7-9 with TRBJ1-4; the D is unclear. Trimming took off 2 bases at V and 6 bases at J, with 10 bases between the two ends. The CDR3 contains 14 residues. CDR1 is SEHNR and CDR2 is FQNEAQ in the germline V gene (reference sequence). This CDR3 reads CASSLRTLDEKLFF. For the CDR3, the DNA is TGTGCCAGCAGCTTACGGACCCTGGATGAAAAACTGTTTTTT.

The genes are TRBV30 and TRBJ2-5; D unresolved. The end of the DNA aligns better with TRBJ2-7, so the J call may be wrong. The CDR3 loop spans 12 amino acids. Germline V lookup: CDR1 GTSNPN, CDR2 SVGIG (reference sequence). CDR3 nucleotides: TGTGCCTGGAAAGCAGGTAGAGGCGAGCAGTACTTC. It yields the protein CAWKAGRGEQYF.

This clone appeared a single time. The rearrangement uses TRBV18 and TRBJ2-1; no definite D call. This CDR3 has 13 amino acids. V was shortened by 2 bases and J by 5 bases, with 7 bases between the two germline ends. Per the germline V gene, CDR1 is KGHSH and CDR2 is LQKENI. The CDR3 sequence is CASSPIRDNEQFF. In DNA form, the CDR3 reads TGTGCCAGCTCACCAATACGAGACAATGAGCAGTTCTTC.

With respect to this clone: This clone may be a read error of a much larger clone one base away. This chain connects TRBV11-2 to TRBJ2-3; the D is unclear. V lost 2 bases and J 3 bases, leaving 3 bases between the germline ends. Germline CDR1 reads SGHAT; CDR2 reads FQNNGV. The CDR3 sequence is 12 residues long. CDR3 in amino acids: CASSLRTDTQYF. The CDR3 nucleotides read TGTGCCAGCAGCTTAAGGACAGATACGCAGTATTTT.

The J gene is TRBJ2-5, the V gene TRBV5-1, with 10 bases identical to TRBD2. The germline gives CDR1 SGHRS, CDR2 YFSETQ. The CDR3 has 15 residues. V dropped 4 bases and J dropped 1; count of bases not matched to a gene: 4. The CDR3 spells CASSPGTSAQETQYF. The CDR3 bases are TGCGCCAGCAGCCCCGGGACTAGCGCCCAAGAGACCCAGTACTTC.

There are a few counts of this clone. The chain is built from TRBV9 and TRBJ1-6, with D possibly TRBD1 on 5 matching bases. CDR3 length: 13 amino acids. With 7 bases removed from V and 7 bases from J, the gap between germline ends came to 12 bases. CDR1 is SGDLS and CDR2 is YYNGEE in the germline V gene. The chain's CDR3 is CASSQGGNSPLHF. CDR3 nucleotide sequence: TGTGCCAGCTCGCAGGGTGGGAATTCACCCCTCCACTTT.

This clone has just one count. This rearrangement joins TRBV5-1 to TRBJ2-7, with TRBD2 matching 10 bases. The trim removed 0 bases at V and 7 bases at J, leaving 7 bases unmatched. The CDR3 loop spans 15 amino acids. CDR1 SGHRS and CDR2 YFSETQ come from the germline V gene. CDR3 nucleotide sequence: TGCGCCAGCAGCTTGGGGGCTAGCGGGAGTAGGGAGCAGTACTTC. This sequence encodes CASSLGASGSREQYF.

V is TRBV28 and J is TRBJ1-2; D ambiguous. Germline lookup yields CDR1 MDHEN and CDR2 SYDVKM. The CDR3 loop spans 13 amino acids. V lost 3 bases and J 6 bases, leaving 11 bases between the germline ends. CDR3 sequence: CASSFEVTHGYTF. For the CDR3, the DNA is TGTGCCAGCAGTTTCGAGGTTACCCATGGCTACACCTTC.

V and J are TRBV7-2 and TRBJ2-5, with D perhaps matching TRBD2 (6 bases). V lost 5 bases to trimming and J lost 9 bases, with 16 bases between them. Germline-derived CDR1 and CDR2 are SGHTA and FQGNSA. This CDR3 is 13 amino acids long. The CDR3 protein is CASSETRERAQYF. Written as DNA, the CDR3 is TGTGCCAGCAGCGAAACAAGGGAGCGGGCCCAGTACTTC.